This note documents a single TCR beta chain sequence. This sample stems from a study of shared clonotypes between healthy human individuals. Produced via immunoSEQ multiplex PCR; TCRdb's table is partial and in-frame only. The sample lists nearly 1,000,000 clones; less than 85% were seen once. Sequenced material: memory CD4+ T cells sorted from blood. Subset indicated: CD45RA-negative fraction. This clonotype was sampled from a man aged 18 to 30 in good health.

The CDR3 loop reads CASSPPGQGYYEQYF. CDR3 DNA sequence: TGTGCCAGCAGTCCACCGGGACAAGGTTATTACGAGCAGTACTTC. V usage is TRBV6-5 and J usage is TRBJ2-7, with D possibly being TRBD1 (6 bases). The CDR3 is 15 amino acids. V was shortened by 5 bases and J by 4 bases, with 18 bases between the two germline ends. Germline values: CDR1 MNHEY, CDR2 SVGAGI.